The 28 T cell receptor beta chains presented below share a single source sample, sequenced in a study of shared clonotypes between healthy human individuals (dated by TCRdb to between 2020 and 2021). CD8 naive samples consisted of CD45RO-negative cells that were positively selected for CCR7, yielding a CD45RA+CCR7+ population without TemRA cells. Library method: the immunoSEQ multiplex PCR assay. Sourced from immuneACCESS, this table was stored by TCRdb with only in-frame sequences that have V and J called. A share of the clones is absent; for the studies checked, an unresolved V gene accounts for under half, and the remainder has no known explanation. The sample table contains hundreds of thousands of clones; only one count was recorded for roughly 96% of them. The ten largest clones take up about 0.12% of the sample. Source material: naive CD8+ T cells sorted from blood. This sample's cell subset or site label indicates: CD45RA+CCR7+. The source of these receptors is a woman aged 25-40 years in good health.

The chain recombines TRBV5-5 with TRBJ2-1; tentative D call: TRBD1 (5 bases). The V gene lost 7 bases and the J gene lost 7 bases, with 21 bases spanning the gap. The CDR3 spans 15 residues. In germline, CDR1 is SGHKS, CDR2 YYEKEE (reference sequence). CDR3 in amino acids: CASGPLAGYMNEQFF. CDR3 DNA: TGTGCCAGCGGGCCGCTGGCAGGGTATATGAATGAGCAGTTCTTC.

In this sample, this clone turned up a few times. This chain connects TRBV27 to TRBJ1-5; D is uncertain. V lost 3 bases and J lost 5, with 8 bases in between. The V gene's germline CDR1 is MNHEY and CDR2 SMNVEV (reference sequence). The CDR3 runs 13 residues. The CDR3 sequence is CASSFAGDQPQHF. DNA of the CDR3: TGTGCCAGCAGTTTCGCCGGCGATCAGCCCCAGCATTTT.

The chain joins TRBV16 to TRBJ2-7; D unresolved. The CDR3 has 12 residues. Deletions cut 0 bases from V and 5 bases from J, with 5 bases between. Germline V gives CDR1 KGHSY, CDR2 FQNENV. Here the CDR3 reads CASSQSDDEQYF. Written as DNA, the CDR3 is TGTGCCAGCAGCCAATCAGACGACGAGCAGTACTTC.

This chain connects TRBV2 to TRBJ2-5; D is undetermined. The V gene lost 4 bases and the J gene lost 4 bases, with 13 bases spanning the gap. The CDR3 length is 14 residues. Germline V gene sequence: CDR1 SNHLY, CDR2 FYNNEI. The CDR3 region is CASSGTSQVETQYF. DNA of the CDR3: TGTGCCAGCAGTGGGACCAGCCAAGTAGAGACCCAGTACTTC.

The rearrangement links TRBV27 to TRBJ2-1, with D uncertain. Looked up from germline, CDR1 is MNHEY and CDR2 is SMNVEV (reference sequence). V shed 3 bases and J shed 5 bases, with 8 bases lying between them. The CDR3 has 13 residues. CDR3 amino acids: CASSFWPNNEQFF. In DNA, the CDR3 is TGTGCCAGCAGTTTTTGGCCTAACAATGAGCAGTTCTTC.

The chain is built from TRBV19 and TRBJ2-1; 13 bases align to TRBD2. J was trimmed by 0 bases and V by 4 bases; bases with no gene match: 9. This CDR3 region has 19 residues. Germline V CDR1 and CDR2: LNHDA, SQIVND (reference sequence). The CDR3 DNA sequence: TGTGCCAGTAGTAGGCAGGGACTAGCGGGATCTATCTCCTACAATGAGCAGTTCTTC. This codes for CASSRQGLAGSISYNEQFF.

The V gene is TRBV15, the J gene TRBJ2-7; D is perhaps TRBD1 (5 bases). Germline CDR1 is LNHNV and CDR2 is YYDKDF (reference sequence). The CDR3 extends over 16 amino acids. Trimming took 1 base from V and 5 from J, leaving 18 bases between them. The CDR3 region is CATSRVRQGPLNEQYF. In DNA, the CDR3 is TGTGCCACCAGCAGAGTGCGGCAGGGTCCTTTAAACGAGCAGTACTTC.

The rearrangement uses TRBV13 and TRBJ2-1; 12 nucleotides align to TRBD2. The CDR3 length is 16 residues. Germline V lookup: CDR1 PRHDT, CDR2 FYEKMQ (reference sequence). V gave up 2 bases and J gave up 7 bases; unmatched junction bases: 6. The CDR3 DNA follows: TGTGCCAGCAGCTTACCGACTAGCGGGAGTGAGAATGAGCAGTTCTTC. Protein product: CASSLPTSGSENEQFF.

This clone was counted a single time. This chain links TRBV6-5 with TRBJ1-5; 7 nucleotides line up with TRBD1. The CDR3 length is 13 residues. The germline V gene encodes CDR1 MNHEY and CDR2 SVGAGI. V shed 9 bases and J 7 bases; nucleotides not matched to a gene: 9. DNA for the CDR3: TGTGCCAGACCCGCAGGGGGAAGGCAGCCCCAGCATTTT. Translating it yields CARPAGGRQPQHF.

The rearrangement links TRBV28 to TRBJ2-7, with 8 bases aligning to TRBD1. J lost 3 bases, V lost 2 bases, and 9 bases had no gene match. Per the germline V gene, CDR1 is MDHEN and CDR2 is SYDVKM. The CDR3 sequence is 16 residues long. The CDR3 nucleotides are TGTGCCAGCAGTTTAGCTCCTCGGACAGGGTACTACGAGCAGTACTTC. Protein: CASSLAPRTGYYEQYF. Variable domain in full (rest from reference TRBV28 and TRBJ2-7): DVKVTQSSRYLVKRTGEKVFLECVQDMDHENMFWYRQDPGLGLRLIYFSYDVKMKEKGDIPEGYSVSREKKERFSLILESASTNQTSMYLCASSLAPRTGYYEQYFGPGTRLTVT.

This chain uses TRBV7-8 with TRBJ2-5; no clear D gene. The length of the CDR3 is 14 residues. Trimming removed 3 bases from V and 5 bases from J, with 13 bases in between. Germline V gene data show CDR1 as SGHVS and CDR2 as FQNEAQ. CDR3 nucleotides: TGTGCCAGCAGCTTTGGGTCGATAAGGGAGACCCAGTACTTC. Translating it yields CASSFGSIRETQYF.

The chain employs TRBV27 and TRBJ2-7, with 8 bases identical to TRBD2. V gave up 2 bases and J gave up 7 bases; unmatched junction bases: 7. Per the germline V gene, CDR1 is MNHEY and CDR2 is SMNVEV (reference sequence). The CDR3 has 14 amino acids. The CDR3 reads CASSLIGGGREQYF. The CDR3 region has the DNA TGTGCCAGCAGTTTAATTGGCGGGGGGAGGGAGCAGTACTTC.

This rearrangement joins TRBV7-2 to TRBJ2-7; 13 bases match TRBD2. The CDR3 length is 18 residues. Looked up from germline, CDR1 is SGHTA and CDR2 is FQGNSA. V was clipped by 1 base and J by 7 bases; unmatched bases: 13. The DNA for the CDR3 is TGTGCCAGCAGCTTAGGACTAGCGGGAGGTTCGCGTCTTGGGGAGCAGTACTTC. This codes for CASSLGLAGGSRLGEQYF.

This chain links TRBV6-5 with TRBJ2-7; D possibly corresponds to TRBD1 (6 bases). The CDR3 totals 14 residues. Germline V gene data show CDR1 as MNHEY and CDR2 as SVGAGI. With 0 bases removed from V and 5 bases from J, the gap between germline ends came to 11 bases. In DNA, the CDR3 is TGTGCCAGCAGTTACTCTGGCAGGGGTCACGAGCAGTACTTC. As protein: CASSYSGRGHEQYF.

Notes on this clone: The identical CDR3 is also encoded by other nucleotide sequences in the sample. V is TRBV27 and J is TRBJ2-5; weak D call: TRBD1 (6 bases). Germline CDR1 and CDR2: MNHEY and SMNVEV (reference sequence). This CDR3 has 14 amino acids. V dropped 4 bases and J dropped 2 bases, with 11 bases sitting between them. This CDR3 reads CASSSTGTQETQYF. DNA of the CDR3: TGTGCCAGCAGTTCGACCGGGACACAAGAGACCCAGTACTTC.

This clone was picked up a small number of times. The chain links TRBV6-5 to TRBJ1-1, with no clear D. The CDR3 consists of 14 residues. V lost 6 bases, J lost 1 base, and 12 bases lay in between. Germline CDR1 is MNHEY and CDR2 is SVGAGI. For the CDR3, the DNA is TGTGCCAGCAGCATCGCAGGCCCGAACACTGAAGCTTTCTTT. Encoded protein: CASSIAGPNTEAFF.

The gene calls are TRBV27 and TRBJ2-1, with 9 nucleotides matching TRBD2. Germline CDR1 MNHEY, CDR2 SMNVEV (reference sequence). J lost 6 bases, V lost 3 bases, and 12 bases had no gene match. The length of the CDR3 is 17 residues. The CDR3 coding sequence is TGTGCCAGCAGTTTGGGGACTAGCCTAACCAACGCCAATGAGCAGTTCTTC. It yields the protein CASSLGTSLTNANEQFF.

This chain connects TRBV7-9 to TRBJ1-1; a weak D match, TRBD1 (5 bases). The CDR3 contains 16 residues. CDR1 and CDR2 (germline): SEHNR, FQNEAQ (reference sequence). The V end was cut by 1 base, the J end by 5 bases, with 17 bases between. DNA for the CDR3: TGTGCCAGCAGCTTAGTGTTTTCAGGGAAGGCGACTGAAGCTTTCTTT. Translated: CASSLVFSGKATEAFF.

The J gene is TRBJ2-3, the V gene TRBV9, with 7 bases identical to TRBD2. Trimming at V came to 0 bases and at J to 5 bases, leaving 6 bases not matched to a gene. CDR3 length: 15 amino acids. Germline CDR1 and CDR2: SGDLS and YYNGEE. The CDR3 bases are TGTGCCAGCAGCGTAGAGGCGGGAGCGGTAGATACGCAGTATTTT. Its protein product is CASSVEAGAVDTQYF.

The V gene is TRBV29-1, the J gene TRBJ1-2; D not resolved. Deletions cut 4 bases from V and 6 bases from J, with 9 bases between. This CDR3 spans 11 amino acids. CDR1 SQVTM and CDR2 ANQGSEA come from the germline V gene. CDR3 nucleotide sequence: TGCAGCGTTGGGCAGTCCCATGGCTACACCTTC. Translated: CSVGQSHGYTF.

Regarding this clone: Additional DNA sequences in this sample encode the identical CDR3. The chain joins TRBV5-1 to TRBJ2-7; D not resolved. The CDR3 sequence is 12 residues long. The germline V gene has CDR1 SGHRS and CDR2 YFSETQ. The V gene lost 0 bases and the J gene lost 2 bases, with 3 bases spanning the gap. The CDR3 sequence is CASSLGTYEQYF. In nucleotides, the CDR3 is TGCGCCAGCAGCTTGGGGACCTACGAGCAGTACTTC.

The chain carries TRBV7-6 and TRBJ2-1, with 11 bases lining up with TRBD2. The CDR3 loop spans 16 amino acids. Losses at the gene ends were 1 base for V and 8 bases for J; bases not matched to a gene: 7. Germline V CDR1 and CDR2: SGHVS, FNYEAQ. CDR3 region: CASSLGPSGRKDEQFF. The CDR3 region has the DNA TGTGCCAGCAGCTTAGGACCTAGCGGGAGGAAGGATGAGCAGTTCTTC.

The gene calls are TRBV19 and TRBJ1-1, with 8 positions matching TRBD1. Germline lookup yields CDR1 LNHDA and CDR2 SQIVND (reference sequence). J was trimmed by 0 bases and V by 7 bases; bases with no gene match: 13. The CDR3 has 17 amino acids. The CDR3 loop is CASTVPVGQEMNTEAFF. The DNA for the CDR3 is TGTGCCAGTACCGTCCCAGTGGGACAGGAGATGAACACTGAAGCTTTCTTT.

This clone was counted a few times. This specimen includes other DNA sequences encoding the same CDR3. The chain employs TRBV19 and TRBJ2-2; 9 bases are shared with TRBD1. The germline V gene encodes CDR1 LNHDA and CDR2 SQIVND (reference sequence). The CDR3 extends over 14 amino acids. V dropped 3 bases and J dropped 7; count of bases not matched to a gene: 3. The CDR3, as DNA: TGTGCCAGTAGTATGGGACAGGGCTTCGGGGAGCTGTTTTTT. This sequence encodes CASSMGQGFGELFF. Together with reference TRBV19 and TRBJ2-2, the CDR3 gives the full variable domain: DGGITQSPKYLFRKEGQNVTLSCEQNLNHDAMYWYRQDPGQGLRLIYYSQIVNDFQKGDIAEGYSVSREKKESFPLTVTSAQKNPTAFYLCASSMGQGFGELFFGEGSRLTVL.

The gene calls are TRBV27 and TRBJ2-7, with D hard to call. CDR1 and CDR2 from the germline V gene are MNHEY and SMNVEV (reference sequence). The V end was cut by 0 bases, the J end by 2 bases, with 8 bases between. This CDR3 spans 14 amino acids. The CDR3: CASSLSGLAYEQYF. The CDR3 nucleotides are TGTGCCAGCAGTTTATCGGGCTTAGCCTACGAGCAGTACTTC.

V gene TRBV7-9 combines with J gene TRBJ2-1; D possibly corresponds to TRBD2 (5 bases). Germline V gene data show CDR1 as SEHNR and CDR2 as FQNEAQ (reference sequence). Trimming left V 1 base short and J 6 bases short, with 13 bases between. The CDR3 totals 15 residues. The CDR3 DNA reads TGTGCCAGCAGCTTAGTACTAGGGAGTGGCAATGAGCAGTTCTTC. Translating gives CASSLVLGSGNEQFF.

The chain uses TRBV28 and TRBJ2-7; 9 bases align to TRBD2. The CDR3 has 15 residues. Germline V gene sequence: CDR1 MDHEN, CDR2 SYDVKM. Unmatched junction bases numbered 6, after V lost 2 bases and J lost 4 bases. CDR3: CASSLLTSGRYEQYF. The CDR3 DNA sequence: TGTGCCAGCAGTTTACTCACTAGCGGGCGGTACGAGCAGTACTTC.

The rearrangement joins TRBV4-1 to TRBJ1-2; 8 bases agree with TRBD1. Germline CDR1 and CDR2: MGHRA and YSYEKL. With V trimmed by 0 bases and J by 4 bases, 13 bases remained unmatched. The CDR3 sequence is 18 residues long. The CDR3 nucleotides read TGCGCCAGCAGCCAAGACGGAGCCCTAACAGGGGGAAGCTATGGCTACACCTTC. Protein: CASSQDGALTGGSYGYTF.